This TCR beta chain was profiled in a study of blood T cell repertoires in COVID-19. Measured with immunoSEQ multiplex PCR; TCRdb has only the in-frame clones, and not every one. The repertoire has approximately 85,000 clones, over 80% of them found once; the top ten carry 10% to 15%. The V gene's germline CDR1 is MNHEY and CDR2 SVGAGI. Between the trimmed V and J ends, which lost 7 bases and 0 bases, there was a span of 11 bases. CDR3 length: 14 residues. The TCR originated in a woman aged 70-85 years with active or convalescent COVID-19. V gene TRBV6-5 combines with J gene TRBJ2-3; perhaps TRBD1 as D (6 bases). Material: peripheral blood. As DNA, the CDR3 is TGTGCCAGCAAGAGACAGGCTAGCACAGATACGCAGTATTTT. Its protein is CASKRQASTDTQYF.